Below are 25 T cell receptor beta chains sequenced from a single sample in a study of blood T cell repertoires in COVID-19. Repertoires were generated with immunoSEQ multiplex PCR, while TCRdb's copy carries only in-frame clones and drops some. The sample carries around 150,000 clones, about 72% recorded once. Sequencing was performed on peripheral blood. These receptors were taken from a man aged 60 to 75 who had recovered from COVID-19.

The chain uses TRBV19 and TRBJ2-2; 7 bases are shared with TRBD1. Germline V lookup: CDR1 LNHDA, CDR2 SQIVND (reference sequence). The length of the CDR3 is 15 residues. V lost 6 bases to trimming and J lost 3 bases; unmatched junction nucleotides: 7. The CDR3 loop reads CASSSGTDYTGELFF. The CDR3 DNA follows: TGTGCCAGTAGCTCCGGGACAGATTACACCGGGGAGCTGTTTTTT.

This clone was seen just once. This chain joins TRBV7-8 and TRBJ1-1, with D uncertain. V was shortened by 3 bases and J by 9 bases, with 11 bases between the two germline ends. The CDR3 sequence is 12 residues long. The germline CDR1 and CDR2 sequences are SGHVS and FQNEAQ. CDR3 loop: CASSFSEQKAFF. The CDR3, as DNA: TGTGCCAGCAGCTTCTCCGAACAGAAAGCTTTCTTT. The full variable domain, its missing parts supplied by reference TRBV7-8 and TRBJ1-1, is GAGVSQSPRYKVAKRGQDVALRCDPISGHVSLFWYQQALGQGPEFLTYFQNEAQLDKSGLPSDRFFAERPEGSVSTLKIQRTQQEDSAVYLCASSFSEQKAFFGQGTRLTVV.

This chain connects TRBV24-1 to TRBJ2-7, with a weak D call TRBD1 (6 bases). The germline gives CDR1 KGHDR, CDR2 SFDVKD. This CDR3 spans 14 amino acids. The V end was cut by 7 bases, the J end by 10 bases, with 22 bases between. CDR3 region: CATSLQGPPDPQYF. The CDR3 region has the DNA TGTGCCACCAGCTTACAGGGTCCTCCGGACCCCCAGTACTTC.

This chain joins TRBV29-1 and TRBJ2-5, with D perhaps matching TRBD1 (6 bases). Germline CDR1 is SQVTM and CDR2 is ANQGSEA. The germline V and J ends were trimmed by 8 bases and 1 base, with 11 bases remaining between them. The CDR3 consists of 12 residues. The CDR3 here is CSTQQGQETQYF. CDR3 sequence (DNA): TGCAGCACCCAACAGGGCCAAGAGACCCAGTACTTC.

The V call is TRBV21-1, the J call TRBJ1-1; TRBD1, the table's D call, lacks a check against the DNA. TRBV21-1 is an annotated pseudogene. The CDR3 has 14 residues. In DNA, the CDR3 is TGTGCCAGCAGCACCTGGACAGGGGGCACTGAAGCTTTCTTT. Its protein is CASSTWTGGTEAFF.

The chain uses TRBV6-5 and TRBJ2-3; TRBD1 matches at 8 bases. From germline, CDR1 is MNHEY and CDR2 SVGAGI. The ends lost 9 bases at V and 0 bases at J; junction bases unmatched: 8. CDR3 size: 15 residues. CDR3 loop: CASTRQGTSTDTQYF. CDR3 DNA sequence: TGTGCCAGTACGAGACAGGGGACGAGCACAGATACGCAGTATTTT.

The CDR3: CASSAARTGDGEQYF. The CDR3 DNA is TGTGCCAGCAGTGCCGCCAGGACAGGGGATGGCGAGCAGTACTTC. This chain uses TRBV25-1 with TRBJ2-7; TRBD1 matches 9 bases. Looked up from germline, CDR1 is MGHDK and CDR2 is SYGVNS. The V gene end was trimmed by 4 bases and the J gene end by 6 bases; junction bases not matched to a gene: 10. This CDR3 comprises 15 residues.

V gene TRBV18 combines with J gene TRBJ2-3; 8 nucleotides agree with TRBD2. The germline V gene encodes CDR1 KGHSH and CDR2 LQKENI. The V segment lost 6 bases and the J segment 2 bases; nucleotides outside the gene matches: 4. The CDR3 loop spans 14 amino acids. CDR3 sequence (DNA): TGTGCCAGCTCGCCGGGAGGGCACACAGATACGCAGTATTTT. This encodes CASSPGGHTDTQYF.

The chain uses TRBV20-1 and TRBJ1-1; no reliable D call. CDR3 size: 11 residues. Germline V gene sequence: CDR1 DFQATT, CDR2 SNEGSKA (reference sequence). V lost 3 bases and J lost 4, with 6 bases in between. The CDR3 DNA reads TGCAGTGCTAGTTCCCGCACTGAAGCTTTCTTT. This gives the protein CSASSRTEAFF.

The chain uses TRBV4-2 and TRBJ1-1, with 7 bases fitting TRBD1. The V and J ends lost 4 bases and 13 bases, in that order; junction bases with no gene match: 12. The CDR3 is made up of 13 amino acids. Germline V gene sequence: CDR1 LGHNA, CDR2 YNFKEQ. The CDR3 nucleotides read TGTGCCAGCAGCCCCCCCGCGAGACAGGGTAGTTTCTTT. Translated, it gives CASSPPARQGSFF.

The rearrangement uses TRBV7-8 and TRBJ2-7; 9 bases align to TRBD1. The CDR3 totals 14 residues. The trim removed 1 base at V and 6 bases at J, leaving 4 bases unmatched. The V gene's germline CDR1 is SGHVS and CDR2 FQNEAQ. The CDR3 nucleotides are TGTGCCAGCAGCTTAGGCACAGGGGGCCGCGAGCAGTACTTC. Translated, it gives CASSLGTGGREQYF.

This chain joins TRBV11-2 and TRBJ1-2, with 8 bases matching TRBD1. The CDR3 is made up of 16 amino acids. The ends lost 5 bases at V and 0 bases at J; junction bases unmatched: 8. Germline CDR1 is SGHAT and CDR2 is FQNNGV. CDR3 nucleotide sequence: TGTGCCAGCAGCGTAACAGGGGGAAGGACTAACTATGGCTACACCTTC. Translating it yields CASSVTGGRTNYGYTF.

The gene calls are TRBV21-1 and TRBJ2-7; the D call in the table, TRBD2, was not verified against the DNA. TRBV21-1 has pseudogene status. CDR3 length: 17 residues. The CDR3 nucleotides read TGTGCCAGCAGCTCCCTCCTCGGGACTAGCGCAACCTACGAGCAGTACTTC. Encoded protein: CASSSLLGTSATYEQYF.

V gene TRBV11-2 combines with J gene TRBJ2-3; the match to TRBD2 covers 7 bases. J lost 2 bases, V lost 7 bases, and 6 bases had no gene match. This CDR3 contains 14 residues. The germline V gene has CDR1 SGHAT and CDR2 FQNNGV. The CDR3 loop reads CASTRGGPTDTQYF. The CDR3 nucleotides read TGTGCCAGCACCCGCGGGGGACCCACAGATACGCAGTATTTT.

The rearrangement links TRBV30 to TRBJ2-7; D may be TRBD2 (5 bases). The CDR3 runs to 12 residues. V was clipped by 0 bases and J by 12 bases, with 15 bases between them. Germline CDR1 reads GTSNPN; CDR2 reads SVGIG (reference sequence). The chain's CDR3 is CAWSVLAPLRYF. The CDR3 bases are TGTGCCTGGAGTGTCCTAGCCCCCCTTAGGTACTTC.

The rearrangement uses TRBV3-1 (or the pseudogene TRBV3-2) and TRBJ1-2, with D unclear. Germline V gene data show CDR1 as LGHDT and CDR2 as YNNKEL (reference sequence). The CDR3 is 14 residues long. V lost 0 bases and J 1 base, leaving 6 bases between the germline ends. The CDR3 region has the DNA TGTGCCAGCAGCCAAGATCGGTTTAACTATGGCTACACCTTC. Protein product: CASSQDRFNYGYTF.

This chain connects TRBV19 to TRBJ2-3, with TRBD1 matching over 7 bases. Germline CDR1 LNHDA, CDR2 SQIVND (reference sequence). The CDR3 is made up of 16 amino acids. J lost 6 bases, V lost 2 bases, and 11 bases had no gene match. The CDR3: CASSITGTASRDTQYF. The CDR3 bases are TGTGCCAGTAGTATAACCGGGACAGCTTCGAGGGATACGCAGTATTTT. The full variable domain, rest sourced from reference TRBV19 and TRBJ2-3, is DGGITQSPKYLFRKEGQNVTLSCEQNLNHDAMYWYRQDPGQGLRLIYYSQIVNDFQKGDIAEGYSVSREKKESFPLTVTSAQKNPTAFYLCASSITGTASRDTQYFGPGTRLTVL.

This clone was counted only a few times. The rearrangement links TRBV28 to TRBJ1-4, with D perhaps matching TRBD1 (6 bases). V was pared by 2 bases and J by 14 bases, with 18 bases between. CDR3 length: 14 residues. Germline values: CDR1 MDHEN, CDR2 SYDVKM. The CDR3 DNA sequence: TGTGCCAGCAGTTTAGTAAGGAGGCGCGGACAGCTGTTTTTT. It yields the protein CASSLVRRRGQLFF.

This clone was picked up a small number of times. V usage is TRBV19 and J usage is TRBJ1-5; D perhaps matches TRBD1 (5 bases). Germline-derived CDR1 and CDR2 are LNHDA and SQIVND (reference sequence). The CDR3 spans 13 residues. Trimming cost V 9 bases and J 5 bases, with 14 bases left between them. The CDR3 DNA reads TGTGCCAGCGCCCCAGGGCTCGATCAGCCCCAGCATTTT. Translated: CASAPGLDQPQHF.

This clone was seen a handful of times. The chain recombines TRBV5-4 with TRBJ2-3; the match to TRBD1 covers 10 bases. Germline V gene sequence: CDR1 SGHNT, CDR2 YYREEE (reference sequence). Losses at the gene ends were 4 bases for V and 4 bases for J; bases not matched to a gene: 3. This CDR3 spans 14 amino acids. The CDR3 spells CASSQDRGSDTQYF. As DNA, the CDR3 is TGTGCCAGCAGCCAGGACAGGGGGTCAGATACGCAGTATTTT.

This clone has a handful of counts. This rearrangement joins TRBV7-6 to TRBJ2-1, with D perhaps TRBD2 (6 bases). This CDR3 has 17 residues. V lost 1 base, J lost 0 bases, and 13 bases lay in between. The germline V gene has CDR1 SGHVS and CDR2 FNYEAQ. The CDR3 DNA is TGTGCCAGCAGCTTAGGGCCCGACGGGAGCTCCTACAATGAGCAGTTCTTC. Translation gives CASSLGPDGSSYNEQFF.

The gene calls are TRBV11-2 and TRBJ1-1, with 7 positions matching TRBD1. From germline, CDR1 is SGHAT and CDR2 FQNNGV. The V segment lost 5 bases and the J segment 0 bases; nucleotides outside the gene matches: 9. CDR3 length equals 16 residues. CDR3 loop: CASSPQTGIMNTEAFF. The CDR3 DNA sequence: TGTGCCAGCAGCCCGCAGACAGGGATTATGAACACTGAAGCTTTCTTT. The entire variable domain, with the rest obtained from reference TRBV11-2 and TRBJ1-1, is as follows: EAGVAQSPRYKIIEKRQSVAFWCNPISGHATLYWYQQILGQGPKLLIQFQNNGVVDDSQLPKDRFSAERLKGVDSTLKIQPAKLEDSAVYLCASSPQTGIMNTEAFFGQGTRLTVV.

This clone has only one observation. The chain joins TRBV5-8 to TRBJ2-7; 12 bases map to TRBD1. With V trimmed by 4 bases and J by 2 bases, 7 bases remained unmatched. The CDR3 totals 16 residues. Germline assignment: CDR1 SGHTS and CDR2 YDEGEE. The CDR3 DNA follows: TGTGCCAGCAGCGTCGCCGGGACAGGGGGCACCTACGAGCAGTACTTC. Translating it yields CASSVAGTGGTYEQYF.

The chain links TRBV30 to TRBJ1-5; 8 bases map to TRBD1. V gave up 2 bases and J gave up 5 bases; unmatched junction bases: 2. CDR1 and CDR2 from the germline V gene are GTSNPN and SVGIG (reference sequence). The CDR3 consists of 13 residues. The CDR3 loop is CAWSSGGYQPQHF. The DNA of the CDR3 is TGTGCCTGGAGTTCAGGGGGCTATCAGCCCCAGCATTTT.

V usage is TRBV9 and J usage is TRBJ1-5, with a possible D match to TRBD1 (6 bases). Germline V CDR1 and CDR2: SGDLS, YYNGEE. The V gene lost 0 bases and the J gene lost 7 bases, with 14 bases spanning the gap. This CDR3 spans 15 amino acids. The CDR3 region has the DNA TGTGCCAGCAGCGTAGATGGGGGGGCTGGGCAGCCCCAGCATTTT. Encoded protein: CASSVDGGAGQPQHF.